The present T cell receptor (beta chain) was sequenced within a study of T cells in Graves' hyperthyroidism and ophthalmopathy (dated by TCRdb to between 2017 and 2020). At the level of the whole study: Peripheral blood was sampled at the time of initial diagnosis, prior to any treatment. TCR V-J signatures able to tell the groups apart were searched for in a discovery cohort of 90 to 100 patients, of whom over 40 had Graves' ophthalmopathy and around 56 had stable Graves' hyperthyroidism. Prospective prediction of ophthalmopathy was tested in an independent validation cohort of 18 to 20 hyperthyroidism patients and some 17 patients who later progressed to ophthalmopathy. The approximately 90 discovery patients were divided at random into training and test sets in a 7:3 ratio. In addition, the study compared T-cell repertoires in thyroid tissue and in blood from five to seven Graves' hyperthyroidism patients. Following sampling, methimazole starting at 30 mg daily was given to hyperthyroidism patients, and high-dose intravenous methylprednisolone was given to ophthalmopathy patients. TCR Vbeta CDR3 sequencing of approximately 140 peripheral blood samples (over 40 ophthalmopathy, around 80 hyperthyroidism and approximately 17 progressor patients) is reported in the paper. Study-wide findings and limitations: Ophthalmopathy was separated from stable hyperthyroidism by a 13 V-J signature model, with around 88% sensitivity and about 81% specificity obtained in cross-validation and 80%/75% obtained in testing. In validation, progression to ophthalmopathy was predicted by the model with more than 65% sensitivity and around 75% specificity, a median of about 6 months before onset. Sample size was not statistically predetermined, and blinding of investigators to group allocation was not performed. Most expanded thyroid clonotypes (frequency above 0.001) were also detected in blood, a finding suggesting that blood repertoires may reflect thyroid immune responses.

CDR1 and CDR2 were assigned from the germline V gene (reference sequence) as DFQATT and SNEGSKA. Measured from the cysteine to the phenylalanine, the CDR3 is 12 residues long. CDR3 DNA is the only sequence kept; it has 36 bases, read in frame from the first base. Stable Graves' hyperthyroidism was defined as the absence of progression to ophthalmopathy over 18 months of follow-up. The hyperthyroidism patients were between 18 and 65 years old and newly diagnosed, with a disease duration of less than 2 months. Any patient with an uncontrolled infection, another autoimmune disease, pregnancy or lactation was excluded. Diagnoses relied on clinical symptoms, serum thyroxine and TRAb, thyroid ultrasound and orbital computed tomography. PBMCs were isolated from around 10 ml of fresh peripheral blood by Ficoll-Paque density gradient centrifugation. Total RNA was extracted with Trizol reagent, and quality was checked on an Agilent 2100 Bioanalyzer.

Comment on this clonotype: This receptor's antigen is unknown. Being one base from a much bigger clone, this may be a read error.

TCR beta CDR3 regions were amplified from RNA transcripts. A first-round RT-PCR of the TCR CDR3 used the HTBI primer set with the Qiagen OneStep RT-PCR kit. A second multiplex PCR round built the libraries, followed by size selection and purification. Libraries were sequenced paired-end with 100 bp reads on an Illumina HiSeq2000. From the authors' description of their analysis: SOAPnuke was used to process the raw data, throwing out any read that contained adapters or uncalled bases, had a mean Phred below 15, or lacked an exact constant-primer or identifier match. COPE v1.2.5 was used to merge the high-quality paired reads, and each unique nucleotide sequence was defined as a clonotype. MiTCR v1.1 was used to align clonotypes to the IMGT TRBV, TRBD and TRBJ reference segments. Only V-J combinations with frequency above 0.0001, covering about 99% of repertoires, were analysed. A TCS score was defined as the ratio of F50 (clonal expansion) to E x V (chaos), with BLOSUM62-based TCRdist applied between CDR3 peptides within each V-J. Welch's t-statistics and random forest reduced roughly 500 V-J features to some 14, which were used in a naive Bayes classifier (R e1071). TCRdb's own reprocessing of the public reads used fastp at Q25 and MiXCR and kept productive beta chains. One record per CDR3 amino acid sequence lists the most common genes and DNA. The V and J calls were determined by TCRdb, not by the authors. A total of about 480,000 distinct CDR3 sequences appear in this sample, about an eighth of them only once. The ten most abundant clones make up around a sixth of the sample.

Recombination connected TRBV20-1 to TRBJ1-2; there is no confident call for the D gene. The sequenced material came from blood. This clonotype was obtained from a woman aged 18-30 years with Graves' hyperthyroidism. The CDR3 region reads CSASSANYGYSF. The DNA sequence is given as TGCAGTGCTAGTTCGGCTAACTATGGCTACAGCTTC.